The rows below give T cell receptor beta chains drawn from one sample of a study of T cells after yellow fever vaccination. MiXCR, run by TCRdb on the 5' RACE reads, gives a single entry per CDR3 protein. The data contain under 150,000 distinct CDR3 sequences, 7.7% of them singletons. The material sequenced was CD4+ T cells sorted from PBMCs, taken 5 days after the yellow fever booster vaccination. The receptors were sampled from a man aged 30 to 45 who received the YFV17D yellow fever vaccine. The CDR3 runs from the conserved cysteine through the conserved F or W.

v_gene | CDR3aa
TRBV7-2 | CASSPLAGLAKNIQYF
TRBV20-1 | CSASSQDVDTQYF
TRBV3-1 | CASSQDSGSFNEQFF
TRBV20-1 | CSAHLTGLTTYEQYF
TRBV19 | CASSIGGGTSAPSSYNEQFF
TRBV3-1 | CASSQRTSGRSAEQFF
TRBV7-9 | CASSTERGVGKLFF
TRBV6-5 | CASSYSYYTEAFF
TRBV3-1 | CASSQDKDTQYF
TRBV12-3/TRBV12-4 | CASSSDSWVSYEQYF
TRBV20-1 | CSVPPGTGGFETQYF
TRBV18 | CASSPSSRLAGAYNEQFF
TRBV7-9 | CASSPSAVVGGNTIYF
TRBV27 | CASSTQQGPRAFF
TRBV25-1 | CASSVWGLAGNEQFF
TRBV5-6 | CASSLNLLAGAGETQYF
TRBV6-5 | CASSYPSLEGYEQYF
TRBV12-3/TRBV12-4 | CASSLLAGGNYEQYF